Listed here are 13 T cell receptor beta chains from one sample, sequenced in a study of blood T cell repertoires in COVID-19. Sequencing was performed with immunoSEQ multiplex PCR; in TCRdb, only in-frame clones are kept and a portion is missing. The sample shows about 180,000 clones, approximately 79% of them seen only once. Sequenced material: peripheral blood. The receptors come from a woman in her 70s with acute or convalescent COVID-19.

The chain's CDR3 is CASRKQGLNNEQFF. The CDR3 bases are TGTGCCAGCAGAAAACAGGGCCTCAATAATGAGCAGTTCTTC. J is TRBJ2-1 and V is TRBV6-6, with D possibly being TRBD1 (6 bases). The length of the CDR3 is 14 residues. CDR1 is MNHNY, CDR2 SVGAGI, per germline (reference sequence). Trimming took off 6 bases at V and 7 bases at J, with 16 bases between the two ends.

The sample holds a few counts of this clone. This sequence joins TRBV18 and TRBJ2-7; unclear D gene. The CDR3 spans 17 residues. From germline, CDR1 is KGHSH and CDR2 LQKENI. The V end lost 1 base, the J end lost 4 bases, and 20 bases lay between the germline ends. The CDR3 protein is CASSPLPSSLGPYEQYF. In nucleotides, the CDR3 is TGTGCCAGCTCACCACTTCCTTCCTCCCTAGGCCCTTACGAGCAGTACTTC.

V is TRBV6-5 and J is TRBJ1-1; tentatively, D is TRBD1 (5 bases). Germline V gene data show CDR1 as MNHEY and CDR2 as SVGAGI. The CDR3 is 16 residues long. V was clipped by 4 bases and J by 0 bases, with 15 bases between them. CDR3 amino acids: CASSSQGLSMNTEAFF. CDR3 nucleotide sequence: TGTGCCAGCAGTTCCCAGGGCTTGAGTATGAACACTGAAGCTTTCTTT.

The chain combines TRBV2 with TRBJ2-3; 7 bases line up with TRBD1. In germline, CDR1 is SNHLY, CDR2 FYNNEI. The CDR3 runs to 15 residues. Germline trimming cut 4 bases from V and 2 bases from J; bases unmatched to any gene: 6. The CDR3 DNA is TGTGCCAGCAGTGGACGACAGGGAAACACAGATACGCAGTATTTT. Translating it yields CASSGRQGNTDTQYF.

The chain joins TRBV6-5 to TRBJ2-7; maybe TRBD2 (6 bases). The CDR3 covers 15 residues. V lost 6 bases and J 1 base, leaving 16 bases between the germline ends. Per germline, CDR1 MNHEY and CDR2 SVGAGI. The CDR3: CASSRVGTRSYEQYF. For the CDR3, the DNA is TGTGCCAGCAGCCGTGTTGGGACTCGGTCCTACGAGCAGTACTTC.

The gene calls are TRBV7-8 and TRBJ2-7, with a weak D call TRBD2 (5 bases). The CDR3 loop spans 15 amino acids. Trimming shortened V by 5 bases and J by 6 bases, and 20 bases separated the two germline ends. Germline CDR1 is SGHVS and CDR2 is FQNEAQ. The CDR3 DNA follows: TGTGCCAGCAGCCTCGATGGTGGTACGGGGTCCGAGCAGTACTTC. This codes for CASSLDGGTGSEQYF.

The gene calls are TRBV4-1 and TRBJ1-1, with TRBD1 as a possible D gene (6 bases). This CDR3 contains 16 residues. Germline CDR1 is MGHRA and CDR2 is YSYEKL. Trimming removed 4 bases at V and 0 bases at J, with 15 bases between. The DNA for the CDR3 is TGCGCCAGCAGCCGCGTCACAGGGTCGATGAACACTGAAGCTTTCTTT. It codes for CASSRVTGSMNTEAFF.

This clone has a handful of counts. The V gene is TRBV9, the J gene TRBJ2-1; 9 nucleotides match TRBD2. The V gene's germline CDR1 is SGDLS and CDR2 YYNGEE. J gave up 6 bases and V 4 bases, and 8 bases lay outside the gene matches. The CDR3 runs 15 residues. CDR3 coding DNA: TGTGCCAGCAGCTCAATAGCGGGAGTGGGCAATGAGCAGTTCTTC. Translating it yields CASSSIAGVGNEQFF.

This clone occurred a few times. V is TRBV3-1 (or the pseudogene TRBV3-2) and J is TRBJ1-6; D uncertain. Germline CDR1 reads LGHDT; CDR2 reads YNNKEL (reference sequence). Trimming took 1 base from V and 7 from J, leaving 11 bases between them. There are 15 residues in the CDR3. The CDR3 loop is CASSQGGHSNSPLHF. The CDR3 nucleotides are TGTGCCAGCAGCCAAGGTGGGCATTCCAATTCACCCCTCCACTTT.

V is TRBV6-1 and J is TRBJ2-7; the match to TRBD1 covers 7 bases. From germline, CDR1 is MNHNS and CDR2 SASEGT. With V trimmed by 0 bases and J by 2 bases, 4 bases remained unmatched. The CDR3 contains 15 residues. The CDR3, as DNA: TGTGCCAGCAGTGAAGCGGGACAGCAACCCTACGAGCAGTACTTC. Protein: CASSEAGQQPYEQYF.

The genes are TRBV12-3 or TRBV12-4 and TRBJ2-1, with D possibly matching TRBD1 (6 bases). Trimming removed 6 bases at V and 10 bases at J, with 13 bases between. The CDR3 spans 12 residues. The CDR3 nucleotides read TGTGCCAGCAGCCGATCCGGACAGGAGCAGTTCTTC. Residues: CASSRSGQEQFF.

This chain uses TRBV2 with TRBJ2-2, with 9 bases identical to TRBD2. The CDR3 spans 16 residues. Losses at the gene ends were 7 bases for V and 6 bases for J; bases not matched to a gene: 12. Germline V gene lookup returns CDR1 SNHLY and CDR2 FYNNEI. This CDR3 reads CASTTGGRATAGELFF. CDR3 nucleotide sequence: TGTGCCAGCACCACGGGCGGGAGGGCCACGGCCGGGGAGCTGTTTTTT.

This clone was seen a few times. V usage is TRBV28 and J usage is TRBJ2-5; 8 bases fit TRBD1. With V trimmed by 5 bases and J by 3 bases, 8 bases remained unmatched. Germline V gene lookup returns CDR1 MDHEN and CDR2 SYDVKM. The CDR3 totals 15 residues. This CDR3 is CASSPLRTGKETQYF. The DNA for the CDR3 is TGTGCCAGCAGTCCCCTACGGACAGGGAAAGAGACCCAGTACTTC.